The entry below gives a single T cell receptor beta chain sequence along with its context. Some clones are missing from TCRdb's copy, which holds only in-frame ones; the method was immunoSEQ multiplex PCR. The sample has 200,000 to 300,000 clones, 85% to 90% seen once. This sample is part of a study of blood T cell repertoires in COVID-19. Study-level background: Collection of acute and convalescent COVID-19 samples took place in the United States, Italy and Spain. T cells, B-cell-depleted T cells, or PBMCs supplied cDNA or gDNA.

V gave up 4 bases and J gave up 0 bases, with 9 bases separating them. CDR1 SQVTM and CDR2 ANQGSEA come from the germline V gene. The CDR3 is 13 residues long. One Seattle source followed patients from active infection through their disease course. V and J are TRBV29-1 and TRBJ1-2, with D possibly TRBD1 on 5 matching bases. The sequence was collected from a woman aged 60-75 years with COVID-19, enrolled during active disease. Sequenced input: peripheral blood. The CDR3 region has the DNA TGCAGCGTTGGTGGGGCATCTAACTATGGCTACACCTTC. The encoded protein is CSVGGASNYGYTF.